This T cell receptor (beta chain) stems from a study of STAT3 mutations in large granular lymphocyte leukemia. Study results and caveats: In T-cell large granular lymphocyte leukemia, about half of patients showed multiple immunodominant subclonotypes.

Germline CDR1 SGHVS, CDR2 FQNEAQ. This CDR3 has 15 residues. The ends lost 5 bases at V and 8 bases at J; junction bases unmatched: 11. About this clone itself: Antigen: not known.

TCRdb's copy holds only in-frame clones and misses some; the assay was immunoSEQ multiplex PCR. The profile shows 30,000 to 40,000 clones, around 86% of them singletons. The sequencing sample was made of peripheral blood mononuclear cells. This sequence joins TRBV7-8 and TRBJ2-1; 8 bases are shared with TRBD2. This clonotype originated in a man between 60 and 75 years old with T-cell large granular lymphocyte leukemia. Some clones in this sample may be carry-over from other donors' samples. Here the CDR3 DNA reads TGTGCCAGCAGCCCCCTCAGCGGGAGTTTCGATGAGCAGTTCTTC. Amino acids: CASSPLSGSFDEQFF.